A selection of T cell receptor beta chains follows, all from one sample in a study of blood T cell repertoires in COVID-19. Sequenced by immunoSEQ multiplex PCR; TCRdb stores in-frame clones only, minus some. This table holds approximately 190,000 clones, approximately 85% found once. The sequencing input was peripheral blood. The receptors come from an older woman with active or convalescent COVID-19. CDR3s leave out the opening cysteine and the closing phenylalanine or tryptophan. The D gene is left open where the match is weak.

15	TRBV11-2	TRBD2	TRBJ2-3	ASSPTLSGSNTDTQY
14	TRBV15	TRBD2	TRBJ2-7	ATSGSSGISGYEQY
14	TRBV9	TRBD1	TRBJ2-1	ASSANRDRVYNEQF
15	TRBV4-1	TRBD2	TRBJ2-7	ASSQDQTSGPIYEQY
13	TRBV2	NA	TRBJ2-7	ASTAEGGSSYEQY
14	TRBV11-2	NA	TRBJ2-7	ASSLVPHRASYEQY
13	TRBV11-2	NA	TRBJ1-3	ASSLAAGAGNTIY
12	TRBV7-2	NA	TRBJ1-4	ASSLAGGKEKLF
13	TRBV5-1	NA	TRBJ2-3	ASSHSGSSTDTQY
13	TRBV5-4	TRBD2	TRBJ2-2	ASSRSGRGNGELF
16	TRBV19	TRBD2	TRBJ2-3	ASSLGLAGGSSTDTQY
11	TRBV6-1	NA	TRBJ2-7	ASSDEYVHEQY
13	TRBV7-3	TRBD1	TRBJ1-2	ASSPSRDSPYGYT
12	TRBV2	TRBD1	TRBJ2-7	ASNLQGNLREQY
12	TRBV9	NA	TRBJ2-3	ASSAGQRGDTQY
13	TRBV20-1	TRBD2	TRBJ2-3	SASSATSSTDTQY
12	TRBV2	TRBD1	TRBJ1-2	ASLTGGKNYGYT
14	TRBV18	TRBD1	TRBJ2-3	ASSPQGQARTDTQY
13	TRBV19	NA	TRBJ2-1	ASSPEAGFYNEQF
10	TRBV6-5	NA	TRBJ2-1	ASSHRYNEQF
11	TRBV14	NA	TRBJ2-7	ASSRITSYEQY
13	TRBV2	TRBD1	TRBJ1-5	ASSVEQGGNQPQH
12	TRBV18	NA	TRBJ2-2	ASSPKREAGELF
11	TRBV7-9	NA	TRBJ1-1	ASSLSQHTEAF
12	TRBV2	TRBD2	TRBJ2-1	ASRVQAGVYEQF
13	TRBV6-5	NA	TRBJ1-3	ASSSPQFSGNTIY
11	TRBV6-2/TRBV6-3	NA	TRBJ2-7	ASSYSTGYEQY
17	TRBV5-6	TRBD2	TRBJ2-2	ASSSILPGLAGNTGELF
12	TRBV5-1	TRBD1	TRBJ2-7	ASRDTLTGGEQY
13	TRBV15	NA	TRBJ1-5	ATSRGRQANQPQH
10	TRBV7-9	NA	TRBJ1-3	ASSLSGNTIY